This TCR beta chain was obtained from a study of blood T cell repertoires in COVID-19. Study in general: PBMCs, B-cell-depleted T cells, or T cells provided the cDNA or gDNA that made up the material.

Sequencing used immunoSEQ multiplex PCR; TCRdb keeps in-frame clones, though not all of them. The sample lists around 210,000 clones; approximately 85% were seen once. This CDR3 region has 14 residues. The germline CDR1 and CDR2 sequences are GTSNPN and SVGIG (reference sequence). Trimming cost V 8 bases and J 5 bases, with 21 bases left between them. This TCR derives from a middle-aged man with COVID-19, enrolled during active disease. J is TRBJ1-1 and V is TRBV30, with D possibly TRBD1 on 6 matching bases. The sequenced sample consisted of peripheral blood. The CDR3 reads CAQGTPIPETEAFF. The CDR3 DNA is TGTGCCCAAGGGACACCAATTCCGGAGACTGAAGCTTTCTTT.